This entry lists 19 T cell receptor beta chains sequenced from one sample in a study of T cell repertoires in cytomegalovirus infection. TCRdb called the reads again in MiXCR, with one record for every CDR3 protein. The top ten hold roughly 10% of the sample, which has approximately 490,000 distinct CDR3 sequences, around 11% seen once. Source material: PBMCs. These receptors came from a human donor in good health (CMV status not recorded). Some clones in this sample may be carry-over from other donors' samples.

This clonotype showed up many times. V usage is TRBV14 and J usage is TRBJ2-7; D may be TRBD1 (5 bases). This CDR3 has 13 amino acids. Trimming left V 6 bases short and J 6 bases short, with 15 bases between. CDR1 is SGHDN, CDR2 FVKESK, per germline. DNA of the CDR3: TGTGCCAGCAGTCAATGGATCAGGGCCGAGCAGTACTTC. Its protein is CASSQWIRAEQYF. Combining the CDR3 with reference TRBV14 and TRBJ2-7 gives the whole variable domain EAGVTQFPSHSVIEKGQTVTLRCDPISGHDNLYWYRRVMGKEIKFLLHFVKESKQDESGMPNNRFLAERTGGTYSTLKVQPAELEDSGVYFCASSQWIRAEQYFGPGTRLTVT.

In this sample, this clonotype turned up a few times. The gene calls are TRBV30 and TRBJ2-3; no firm D call. The germline gives CDR1 GTSNPN, CDR2 SVGIG (reference sequence). The CDR3 runs to 11 residues. The V end lost 5 bases, the J end lost 4 bases, and 7 bases lay between the germline ends. CDR3 amino acids: CAWATSDTQYF. The CDR3 coding sequence is TGTGCCTGGGCAACTTCAGATACGCAGTATTTT.

The genes are TRBV10-3 and TRBJ1-2; D call uncertain. The V gene lost 3 bases and the J gene lost 2 bases, with 10 bases spanning the gap. Germline V gives CDR1 ENHRY, CDR2 SYGVKD. There are 14 residues in the CDR3. As DNA, the CDR3 is TGTGCCATCAGTGATTCAGACTTAAACTATGGCTACACCTTC. It translates to CAISDSDLNYGYTF.

In this sample, this clonotype turned up a few times. The gene calls are TRBV3-1 and TRBJ2-1, with 7 positions matching TRBD1. The CDR3 sequence is 15 residues long. Germline V gene lookup returns CDR1 LGHDT and CDR2 YNNKEL (reference sequence). The ends lost 1 base at V and 5 bases at J; junction bases unmatched: 5. CDR3 sequence: CASSQVQGTHNEQFF. The DNA of the CDR3 is TGTGCCAGCAGCCAAGTACAGGGGACCCACAATGAGCAGTTCTTC.

This clonotype was counted only a few times. This chain links TRBV2 with TRBJ2-1; D possibly uses TRBD1 or TRBD2 (5 bases each). Trimming stripped 4 bases from V and 12 bases from J, with 19 bases between. CDR1 and CDR2 from the germline V gene are SNHLY and FYNNEI. The CDR3 runs 14 residues. The CDR3 region has the DNA TGTGCCAGCAGTGGGGGCCCGGCCTTCGCGGGGCAGTTCTTC. Amino acids: CASSGGPAFAGQFF.

This clonotype showed up just a few times. The genes are TRBV20-1 and TRBJ1-2; D unresolved. The CDR3 has 13 residues. Trimming cost V 3 bases and J 4 bases, with 12 bases left between them. Per the germline V gene, CDR1 is DFQATT and CDR2 is SNEGSKA (reference sequence). The DNA for the CDR3 is TGCAGTGCTAGTAATTTGGGCAGCTATGGCTACACCTTC. This gives the protein CSASNLGSYGYTF.

In this sample, this clonotype turned up many times. The V gene is TRBV29-1, the J gene TRBJ2-5, with 7 positions matching TRBD1. The CDR3 is 14 amino acids. Germline V gene lookup returns CDR1 SQVTM and CDR2 ANQGSEA. V gave up 7 bases and J gave up 4 bases; unmatched junction bases: 12. CDR3 amino acids: CSAGRGRGGETQYF. DNA of the CDR3: TGCAGCGCCGGCAGGGGGAGAGGGGGAGAGACCCAGTACTTC.

This clonotype was seen a few times. The chain's CDR3 is CASKSQGRNTGELFF. The CDR3, as DNA: TGTGCCAGCAAATCCCAGGGGCGGAACACCGGGGAGCTGTTTTTT. The chain couples TRBV2 to TRBJ2-2; possibly TRBD1 for D (6 bases). Per the germline V gene, CDR1 is SNHLY and CDR2 is FYNNEI. V was cut by 7 bases and J by 1 base, with 13 bases left in between. The CDR3 has 15 residues.

This clonotype appeared a few times. This chain joins TRBV24-1 and TRBJ2-1; 14 bases align to TRBD2. V trimming: 3 bases; J trimming: 9 bases; junction bases outside the gene matches: 6. The CDR3 runs 16 residues. Germline V gives CDR1 KGHDR, CDR2 SFDVKD. In DNA form, the CDR3 reads TGTGCCACCAGTGATCCGGGACTAGCGGGAGTCAGTGAGCAGTTCTTC. Translated: CATSDPGLAGVSEQFF.

The gene calls are TRBV4-2 and TRBJ2-1; TRBD1 might be the D (6 bases). Trimming removed 1 base at V and 1 base at J, with 8 bases between. This CDR3 is built from 15 residues. Germline CDR1 is LGHNA and CDR2 is YNFKEQ. CDR3 nucleotides: TGTGCCAGCAGCCAAGTAGGGGGATCCTACAATGAGCAGTTCTTC. This codes for CASSQVGGSYNEQFF.

This clonotype occurred a few times. CDR3 coding DNA: TGTGCCAGCTCACCGGGACCTAATAGCAATCAGCCCCAGCATTTT. Translation gives CASSPGPNSNQPQHF. The chain recombines TRBV18 with TRBJ1-5; D is possibly TRBD1 (5 bases). CDR3 size: 15 residues. Per germline, CDR1 KGHSH and CDR2 LQKENI. V lost 3 bases and J lost 0, with 9 bases in between. The variable domain in full, with the rest retrieved from reference TRBV18 and TRBJ1-5, is NAGVMQNPRHLVRRRGQEARLRCSPMKGHSHVYWYRQLPEEGLKFMVYLQKENIIDESGMPKERFSAEFPKEGPSILRIQQVVRGDSAAYFCASSPGPNSNQPQHFGDGTRLSIL.

This clonotype was seen repeatedly, ten times or more. The chain uses TRBV7-2 and TRBJ2-5; D may be TRBD2 (5 bases). This CDR3 comprises 14 residues. V gave up 2 bases and J gave up 1 base, with 8 bases separating them. The germline V gene encodes CDR1 SGHTA and CDR2 FQGNSA. In DNA, the CDR3 is TGTGCCAGCAGCTTAAGGACTCTCCAAGAGACCCAGTACTTC. It yields the protein CASSLRTLQETQYF.

V and J are TRBV9 and TRBJ2-7; TRBD2 aligns across 13 bases. The germline gives CDR1 SGDLS, CDR2 YYNGEE. The junction had 8 bases not matched to a gene; V was cut back by 0 bases and J by 5 bases. CDR3 length equals 17 residues. The DNA of the CDR3 is TGTGCCAGCAGCGTAGACCTTGGACTAGCGGGAGACCACGAGCAGTACTTC. Amino acid sequence: CASSVDLGLAGDHEQYF.

This clonotype was recorded at least ten times. The gene calls are TRBV12-3 or TRBV12-4 and TRBJ1-1; D is ambiguous. The CDR3 is 13 amino acids. The V end was cut by 4 bases, the J end by 6 bases, with 12 bases between. The DNA of the CDR3 is TGTGCCAGCAGTTCTCTCCTAGGGTCTGAAGCTTTCTTT. Translated: CASSSLLGSEAFF.

This clonotype has at least ten counts. The chain couples TRBV6-1 to TRBJ1-2; possibly TRBD1 for D (5 bases). CDR3 size: 18 residues. The germline CDR1 and CDR2 sequences are MNHNS and SASEGT. V lost 1 base and J 2 bases, leaving 20 bases between the germline ends. CDR3 residues: CASSEVRSGRGLNYGYTF. CDR3 nucleotides: TGTGCCAGCAGTGAAGTTAGATCGGGACGTGGGCTAAACTATGGCTACACCTTC.

This clonotype appeared many times. The chain employs TRBV12-3 or TRBV12-4 and TRBJ2-1; 13 nucleotides agree with TRBD2. The CDR3 sequence is 22 residues long. Germline trimming cut 1 base from V and 6 bases from J; bases unmatched to any gene: 21. CDR3 region: CASSLVLISPIRTSGRVNEQFF. The CDR3 bases are TGTGCCAGCAGTTTAGTTCTTATTTCCCCGATAAGGACTAGCGGGAGAGTCAATGAGCAGTTCTTC.

The chain carries TRBV12-5 and TRBJ2-5; tentative D call: TRBD1 (5 bases). This CDR3 spans 14 amino acids. Germline lookup yields CDR1 LGHNT and CDR2 FRNRAP. V lost 0 bases and J lost 5, with 10 bases in between. Here the CDR3 DNA reads TGTGCTAGTGGTTTGGTTGGGGCTCAGGAGACCCAGTACTTC. Translation gives CASGLVGAQETQYF.

This clonotype appeared many times. The J gene is TRBJ2-7, the V gene TRBV7-2; 7 nucleotides match TRBD1. Per the germline V gene, CDR1 is SGHTA and CDR2 is FQGNSA. V was clipped by 4 bases and J by 3 bases; unmatched bases: 9. The CDR3 runs to 15 residues. The CDR3 loop reads CASSSGQPHLYEQYF. The CDR3 nucleotides are TGTGCCAGCAGCTCGGGACAGCCTCACCTCTACGAGCAGTACTTC.

The CDR3 region is CSARDLMAGSSYNEQFF. The CDR3 region has the DNA TGCAGTGCTAGAGACCTTATGGCGGGGAGCTCCTACAATGAGCAGTTCTTC. This chain links TRBV20-1 with TRBJ2-1; maybe TRBD2 (6 bases). The V gene lost 0 bases and the J gene lost 0 bases, with 15 bases spanning the gap. The CDR3 totals 17 residues. Germline V gene sequence: CDR1 DFQATT, CDR2 SNEGSKA (reference sequence).